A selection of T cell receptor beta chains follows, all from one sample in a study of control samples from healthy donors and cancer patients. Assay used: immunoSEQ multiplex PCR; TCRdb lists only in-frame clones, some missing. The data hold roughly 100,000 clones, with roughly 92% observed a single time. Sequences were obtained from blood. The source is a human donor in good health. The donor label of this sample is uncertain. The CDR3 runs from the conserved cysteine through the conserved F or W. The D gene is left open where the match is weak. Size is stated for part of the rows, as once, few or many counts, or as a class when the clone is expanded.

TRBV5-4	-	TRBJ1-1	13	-	TGTGCCAGCAGCCTATCAGAGAACACTGAAGCTTTCTTT	CASSLSENTEAFF
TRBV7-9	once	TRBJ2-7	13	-	TGTGCCAGCAGCTTTCGGGTTTCCTACGAGCAGTACTTC	CASSFRVSYEQYF
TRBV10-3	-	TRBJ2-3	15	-	TGTGCCATCAGTGACATACTTCCCTACACAGATACGCAGTATTTT	CAISDILPYTDTQYF
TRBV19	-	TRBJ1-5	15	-	TGTGCCAGTAGTATCTGGGGGGCGGACGGTCAGCCCCAGCATTTT	CASSIWGADGQPQHF
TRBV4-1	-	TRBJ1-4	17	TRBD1	TGCGCCAGCAGCCAAGATGGGGGACAGGGAAGGAAGGAAAAACTGTTTTTT	CASSQDGGQGRKEKLFF
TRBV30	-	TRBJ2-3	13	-	TGTGCCTGGAGTGATACAAACACAGATACGCAGTATTTT	CAWSDTNTDTQYF
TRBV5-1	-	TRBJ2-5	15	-	TGCGCCAGCAGCTTGAGACCAGGAGAGAAAGAGACCCAGTACTTC	CASSLRPGEKETQYF
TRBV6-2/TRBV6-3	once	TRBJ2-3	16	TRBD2	TGTGCCAGCAGTTGGTTCTTCGGGGGGGACACAGATACGCAGTATTTT	CASSWFFGGDTDTQYF
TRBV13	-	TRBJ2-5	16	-	TGTGCCAGCAGCCCACCGGGGGGGGACAGTCTAGAGACCCAGTACTTC	CASSPPGGDSLETQYF
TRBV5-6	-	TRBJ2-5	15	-	TGTGCCAGCAGCCCCAATGGGGTCCTCTCTGAGACCCAGTACTTC	CASSPNGVLSETQYF
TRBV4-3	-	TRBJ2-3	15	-	TGCGCCAGCAGCCAAGGTCCAGACAATTCAGATACGCAGTATTTT	CASSQGPDNSDTQYF
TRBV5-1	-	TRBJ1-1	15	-	TGCGCCAGCAGCTTGGACGGTTTGGGAATCACTGAAGCTTTCTTT	CASSLDGLGITEAFF
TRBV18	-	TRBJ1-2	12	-	TGTGCCAGCTCGGGGGAGGACTATGGCTACACCTTC	CASSGEDYGYTF
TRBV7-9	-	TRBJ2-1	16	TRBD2	TGTGCCAGCAGCTTAGAGGTTAGCGGGGGCAGAAATGAGCAGTTCTTC	CASSLEVSGGRNEQFF
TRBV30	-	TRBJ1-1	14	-	TGTGCCTGGAGTGTATCCGTCAGGGGCACTGAAGCTTTCTTT	CAWSVSVRGTEAFF
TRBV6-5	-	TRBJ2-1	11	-	TGTGCCAGCAGTTATTACGGGGAGCAGTTCTTC	CASSYYGEQFF
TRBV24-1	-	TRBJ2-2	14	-	TGTGCCACCAGTGAGAACAGGGAAACCGGGGAGCTGTTTTTT	CATSENRETGELFF
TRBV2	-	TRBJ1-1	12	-	TGTGCCAGCAGCCAAAAGGGAACTGAAGCTTTCTTT	CASSQKGTEAFF
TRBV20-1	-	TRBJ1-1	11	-	TGCAGTGCTAGGTCGAACACTGAAGCTTTCTTT	CSARSNTEAFF
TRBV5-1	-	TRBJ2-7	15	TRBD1	TGCGCCAGCAGCTTGGGGGGGACAGGGATATACGAGCAGTACTTC	CASSLGGTGIYEQYF
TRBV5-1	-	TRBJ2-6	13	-	TGCGCCAGCAGTGCCTCTGGGGCCAACGTCCTGACTTTC	CASSASGANVLTF
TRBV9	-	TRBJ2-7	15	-	TGTGCCAGCAGCGGACCGGGACCCTACCATCACGAGCAGTACTTC	CASSGPGPYHHEQYF
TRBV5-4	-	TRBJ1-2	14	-	TGTGCCAGCAGCTCATTACAGGGAACCCATGGCTACACCTTC	CASSSLQGTHGYTF
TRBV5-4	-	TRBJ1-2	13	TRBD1	TGTGCCAGCAGCGCGACAGGGTCCTATGGCTACACCTTC	CASSATGSYGYTF
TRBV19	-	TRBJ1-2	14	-	TGTGCCAGCCGGGCAGAGACGGAAAACTATGGCTACACCTTC	CASRAETENYGYTF
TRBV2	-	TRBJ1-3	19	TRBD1	TGTGCCAGCAGCGTAAGTCGACAGGGGACGGACTTCTCTGGAAACACCATATATTTT	CASSVSRQGTDFSGNTIYF
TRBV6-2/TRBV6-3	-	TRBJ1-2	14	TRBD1	TGTGCCAGCAGCAACTTACAGGGGATGGGACGCTACACCTTC	CASSNLQGMGRYTF
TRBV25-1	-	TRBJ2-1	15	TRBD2	TGTGCCAGCAGTCGCAGCGGGGGAACCTACAATGAGCAGTTCTTC	CASSRSGGTYNEQFF